A selection of T cell receptor beta chains follows, all from one sample in a study of shared clonotypes between healthy human individuals. The table came from immunoSEQ multiplex PCR; TCRdb's copy has only in-frame clones and leaves some out. The repertoire has roughly 650,000 clones, almost 97% of them found once; the top ten carry roughly 0.055%. The sequencing input was naive CD4+ T cells sorted from blood. Receptors were obtained from a woman under 40 in good health. Each CDR3 is given with its conserved first and last residue. The D gene is left open where the match is weak. The listing skips clone size in some rows; elsewhere it reads once, few, many or a size class.

cdr3_aa: CASSPSGRESDTQYF; cdr3_nt: TGTGCCAGCAGTCCTAGCGGGAGGGAATCAGATACGCAGTATTTT; v_call: TRBV25-1; clone_size: NA; j_call: TRBJ2-3; d_call: TRBD2
cdr3_aa: CAWRAQGAKGNTIYF; cdr3_nt: TGTGCCTGGAGAGCACAGGGGGCAAAAGGGAACACCATATATTTT; v_call: TRBV30; clone_size: NA; j_call: TRBJ1-3; d_call: TRBD1
cdr3_aa: CASSMTGIKTQYF; cdr3_nt: TGTGCCAGCAGCATGACAGGGATCAAGACCCAGTACTTC; v_call: TRBV28; clone_size: NA; j_call: TRBJ2-5; d_call: TRBD1
cdr3_aa: CASSSGQGLRVRTQYF; cdr3_nt: TGTGCCAGCAGCTCGGGGCAGGGACTAAGGGTTCGGACCCAGTACTTC; v_call: TRBV11-2; clone_size: NA; j_call: TRBJ2-5; d_call: TRBD2
cdr3_aa: CASSVRLASYNEQFF; cdr3_nt: TGTGCCAGCAGCGTGCGGCTAGCCTCCTACAATGAGCAGTTCTTC; v_call: TRBV9; clone_size: NA; j_call: TRBJ2-1; d_call: NA
cdr3_aa: CASSPVGKGGGYTF; cdr3_nt: TGTGCCAGCAGCCCCGTCGGAAAGGGCGGGGGCTACACCTTC; v_call: TRBV7-3; clone_size: NA; j_call: TRBJ1-2; d_call: NA
cdr3_aa: CASMGPRQGGYTIYF; cdr3_nt: TGTGCCAGCATGGGGCCGAGGCAGGGCGGTTACACCATATATTTT; v_call: TRBV6-6; clone_size: NA; j_call: TRBJ1-3; d_call: NA
cdr3_aa: CAIRTGTSDEQYF; cdr3_nt: TGTGCCATCAGGACCGGGACTAGCGACGAGCAGTACTTC; v_call: TRBV10-3; clone_size: once; j_call: TRBJ2-7; d_call: TRBD2
cdr3_aa: CASSSLAGEVEQYF; cdr3_nt: TGTGCCAGCAGCTCGCTAGCGGGAGAAGTCGAGCAGTACTTC; v_call: TRBV7-2; clone_size: NA; j_call: TRBJ2-7; d_call: TRBD2
cdr3_aa: CASSWALTRDSYNSPLHF; cdr3_nt: TGTGCCAGCAGCTGGGCCCTTACCCGGGACAGCTATAATTCACCCCTCCACTTT; v_call: TRBV5-4; clone_size: NA; j_call: TRBJ1-6; d_call: TRBD1
cdr3_aa: CASSLDIPGLRETQYF; cdr3_nt: TGTGCCAGCAGCTTAGATATACCGGGACTACGGGAGACCCAGTACTTC; v_call: TRBV11-2; clone_size: NA; j_call: TRBJ2-5; d_call: TRBD2
cdr3_aa: CASGLTNTDTQYF; cdr3_nt: TGTGCCAGCGGTTTGACCAACACAGATACGCAGTATTTT; v_call: TRBV6-6; clone_size: NA; j_call: TRBJ2-3; d_call: NA
cdr3_aa: CASISFHDEQFF; cdr3_nt: TGTGCCAGCATATCTTTCCACGATGAGCAGTTCTTC; v_call: TRBV6-5; clone_size: once; j_call: TRBJ2-1; d_call: NA
cdr3_aa: CASRPEVAGSNEQFF; cdr3_nt: TGTGCCAGCAGGCCAGAGGTAGCGGGTAGTAATGAGCAGTTCTTC; v_call: TRBV2; clone_size: NA; j_call: TRBJ2-1; d_call: TRBD2
cdr3_aa: CASSPLTRDEQFF; cdr3_nt: TGTGCCAGCTCACCACTAACTAGGGACGAGCAGTTCTTC; v_call: TRBV18; clone_size: NA; j_call: TRBJ2-1; d_call: NA
cdr3_aa: CASRDRGRESTEAFF; cdr3_nt: TGTGCCAGCCGGGACAGGGGGCGCGAAAGCACTGAAGCTTTCTTT; v_call: TRBV2; clone_size: NA; j_call: TRBJ1-1; d_call: TRBD1
cdr3_aa: CASSGPRTSEDTQYF; cdr3_nt: TGCGCCAGCAGCGGCCCTAGGACTAGTGAAGATACGCAGTATTTT; v_call: TRBV5-1; clone_size: NA; j_call: TRBJ2-3; d_call: TRBD2
cdr3_aa: CASSSFTHTYEQYF; cdr3_nt: TGTGCCAGCAGCTCATTTACCCACACCTACGAGCAGTACTTC; v_call: TRBV12-1; clone_size: NA; j_call: TRBJ2-7; d_call: NA
cdr3_aa: CASSHSAGGETQYF; cdr3_nt: TGTGCCAGCAGCCACTCGGCGGGAGGAGAGACCCAGTACTTC; v_call: TRBV5-4; clone_size: NA; j_call: TRBJ2-5; d_call: TRBD2
cdr3_aa: CASSPGQGFTDTQYF; cdr3_nt: TGTGCCAGCAGTCCAGGACAGGGGTTTACAGATACGCAGTATTTT; v_call: TRBV6-5; clone_size: NA; j_call: TRBJ2-3; d_call: TRBD1
cdr3_aa: CASSPTDSNYGYTF; cdr3_nt: TGTGCCAGCAGCCCGACGGACTCTAACTATGGCTACACCTTC; v_call: TRBV6-4; clone_size: NA; j_call: TRBJ1-2; d_call: NA
cdr3_aa: CASSSGQSNEKLFF; cdr3_nt: TGTGCCAGCAGTTCGGGACAGAGTAATGAAAAACTGTTTTTT; v_call: TRBV28; clone_size: NA; j_call: TRBJ1-4; d_call: TRBD1
cdr3_aa: CAVGSPYEQYF; cdr3_nt: TGTGCCGTAGGGTCCCCCTACGAGCAGTACTTC; v_call: TRBV30; clone_size: NA; j_call: TRBJ2-7; d_call: NA
cdr3_aa: CASSVARGEKLFF; cdr3_nt: TGTGCCAGCAGCGTAGCCAGGGGGGAAAAACTGTTTTTT; v_call: TRBV9; clone_size: NA; j_call: TRBJ1-4; d_call: TRBD1
cdr3_aa: CASSRRGTNANTGELFF; cdr3_nt: TGTGCCAGCTCACGCAGGGGGACAAACGCGAACACCGGGGAGCTGTTTTTT; v_call: TRBV18; clone_size: NA; j_call: TRBJ2-2; d_call: TRBD1
cdr3_aa: CASSARLAGAANTGELFF; cdr3_nt: TGTGCCAGCAGTGCACGACTAGCGGGAGCCGCGAACACCGGGGAGCTGTTTTTT; v_call: TRBV2; clone_size: once; j_call: TRBJ2-2; d_call: TRBD2
cdr3_aa: CASTPGLAGESYNEQFF; cdr3_nt: TGCGCCAGCACTCCGGGACTAGCGGGAGAATCCTACAATGAGCAGTTCTTC; v_call: TRBV5-1; clone_size: NA; j_call: TRBJ2-1; d_call: TRBD2
cdr3_aa: CASSQQTGGPGNTIYF; cdr3_nt: TGTGCCAGCAGCCAGCAAACAGGGGGCCCTGGAAACACCATATATTTT; v_call: TRBV6-6; clone_size: NA; j_call: TRBJ1-3; d_call: TRBD1
cdr3_aa: CASSSLRLAGKGDTQYF; cdr3_nt: TGTGCCAGCAGTTCATTGAGACTAGCGGGAAAGGGAGATACGCAGTATTTT; v_call: TRBV27; clone_size: NA; j_call: TRBJ2-3; d_call: TRBD2
cdr3_aa: CASSWGAYEQYF; cdr3_nt: TGTGCCAGCAGCTGGGGCGCCTACGAGCAGTACTTC; v_call: TRBV28; clone_size: NA; j_call: TRBJ2-7; d_call: NA
cdr3_aa: CASSRDNHFGSPLHF; cdr3_nt: TGTGCCAGCAGTAGGGACAACCATTTCGGTTCACCCCTCCACTTT; v_call: TRBV27; clone_size: once; j_call: TRBJ1-6; d_call: NA
cdr3_aa: CSVEVGTLETQYF; cdr3_nt: TGCAGCGTTGAAGTAGGGACCCTAGAGACCCAGTACTTC; v_call: TRBV29-1; clone_size: NA; j_call: TRBJ2-5; d_call: NA
cdr3_aa: CASSAYSSRMGGRGYNEQFF; cdr3_nt: TGTGCCAGTAGCGCCTATAGCAGTCGGATGGGCGGGAGAGGGTACAATGAGCAGTTCTTC; v_call: TRBV19; clone_size: NA; j_call: TRBJ2-1; d_call: TRBD2